The next 21 T cell receptor beta chains were all read from a single sample in a study of CD8 T cells in Susac syndrome. Reverse transcription of roughly 0.5 to 1 ug RNA was carried out with random hexamers. TCRdb fed the immunoSEQ multiplex PCR reads into MiXCR, producing one record per CDR3 protein. The sample consists of almost 450,000 distinct CDR3 sequences, approximately 85% of them appearing once. The specimen was CD8+ T cells from PBMCs. The source is a human donor with multiple sclerosis.

V and J are TRBV7-6 and TRBJ1-1; D gene ambiguous. CDR3 length: 15 amino acids. V lost 5 bases to trimming and J lost 4 bases, with 17 bases between them. Germline CDR1 reads SGHVS; CDR2 reads FNYEAQ. The CDR3 coding sequence is TGTGCCAGCAGCCCTTTGGTAGGGCGGGCCACTGAAGCTTTCTTT. Its protein product is CASSPLVGRATEAFF.

The chain carries TRBV6-2 or TRBV6-3 and TRBJ2-3, with TRBD2 matching 8 bases. V lost 8 bases to trimming and J lost 8 bases; unmatched junction nucleotides: 9. The length of the CDR3 is 13 residues. Germline V CDR1 and CDR2: MNHEY, SVGEGT. CDR3 DNA sequence: TGTGCCAGCGCCCTAGCGGGCGCCCCTACGCAGTATTTT. Encoded protein: CASALAGAPTQYF.

The chain joins TRBV12-3 or TRBV12-4 to TRBJ2-5; TRBD2 agrees at 10 bases. Trimming cost V 3 bases and J 4 bases; bases outside gene matches: 5. There are 15 residues in the CDR3. Written as DNA, the CDR3 is TGTGCCAGCAGTTTGGGACTAGCGTTCTCAGAGACCCAGTACTTC. This gives the protein CASSLGLAFSETQYF.

The chain is built from TRBV27 and TRBJ2-1, with D maybe TRBD2 (6 bases). CDR1 is MNHEY and CDR2 is SMNVEV in the germline V gene (reference sequence). The CDR3 is made up of 17 amino acids. The V end lost 6 bases, the J end lost 0 bases, and 18 bases lay between the germline ends. The CDR3 protein is CASSSPSGESSYNEQFF. In DNA, the CDR3 is TGTGCCAGCAGCTCTCCTTCGGGAGAGAGCTCCTACAATGAGCAGTTCTTC.

The V and J genes are TRBV27 and TRBJ1-1; 8 bases fit TRBD1. The CDR3 has 17 residues. Germline CDR1 is MNHEY and CDR2 is SMNVEV (reference sequence). Losses at the gene ends were 1 base for V and 4 bases for J; bases not matched to a gene: 11. CDR3 nucleotides: TGTGCCAGCAGTTTATTTACAGGGGGTGGCCGGACCACTGAAGCTTTCTTT. Its translation is CASSLFTGGGRTTEAFF.

This chain links TRBV28 with TRBJ2-7; TRBD2 is a possible D gene (5 bases). Germline V gene data show CDR1 as MDHEN and CDR2 as SYDVKM. The germline V and J ends were trimmed by 4 bases and 6 bases, with 13 bases remaining between them. This CDR3 comprises 13 residues. CDR3 bases: TGTGCCAGCAGTTCCGGACTGGCAAGCGAGCAGTACTTC. Translated: CASSSGLASEQYF.

The J gene is TRBJ2-1, the V gene TRBV4-1, with TRBD2 matching over 10 bases. V lost 0 bases, J lost 4 bases, and 6 bases stayed unmatched. Germline CDR1 and CDR2: MGHRA and YSYEKL. The CDR3 loop spans 17 amino acids. CDR3 amino acids: CASSQDPASGGYNEQFF. CDR3 in DNA: TGCGCCAGCAGCCAAGATCCGGCTAGCGGGGGATACAATGAGCAGTTCTTC.

This chain links TRBV27 with TRBJ1-4; the D is unclear. The germline V gene has CDR1 MNHEY and CDR2 SMNVEV (reference sequence). Trimming removed 4 bases from V and 4 bases from J, with 10 bases in between. The CDR3 runs 14 residues. As DNA, the CDR3 is TGTGCCAGCAGTTCCCTCGCCGATAATGAAAAACTGTTTTTT. Residues: CASSSLADNEKLFF. The whole variable domain, remainder taken from reference TRBV27 and TRBJ1-4, is EAQVTQNPRYLITVTGKKLTVTCSQNMNHEYMSWYRQDPGLGLRQIYYSMNVEVTDKGDVPEGYKVSRKEKRNFPLILESPSPNQTSLYFCASSSLADNEKLFFGSGTQLSVL.

V usage is TRBV5-6 and J usage is TRBJ2-1, with D perhaps matching TRBD1 or TRBD2 (6 bases each). Germline CDR1 reads SGHDT; CDR2 reads YYEEEE. V lost 3 bases, J lost 8 bases, and 12 bases lay in between. This CDR3 is built from 13 residues. CDR3 region: CASSSTGGDEQFF. In DNA, the CDR3 is TGTGCCAGCAGCTCCACCGGGGGCGATGAGCAGTTCTTC.

V gene TRBV24-1 combines with J gene TRBJ1-5, with D uncertain. V lost 9 bases and J lost 2, with 22 bases in between. Germline values: CDR1 KGHDR, CDR2 SFDVKD. The CDR3 length is 17 residues. This CDR3 reads CATQVHFIGRCNQPQHF. DNA of the CDR3: TGTGCCACCCAAGTACATTTTATTGGCCGCTGCAATCAGCCCCAGCATTTT.

In this sample, this clonotype turned up a few times. The J gene is TRBJ2-7, the V gene TRBV27; D is tentatively TRBD1 or TRBD2 (6 bases each). The CDR3 extends over 13 amino acids. V dropped 11 bases and J dropped 1 base, with 15 bases sitting between them. The germline gives CDR1 MNHEY, CDR2 SMNVEV (reference sequence). The CDR3 protein is CASQGRSSYEQYF. Written as DNA, the CDR3 is TGTGCCTCCCAGGGGAGGAGTTCCTACGAGCAGTACTTC.

The V gene is TRBV5-6, the J gene TRBJ1-2; 10 bases are shared with TRBD1. Looked up from germline, CDR1 is SGHDT and CDR2 is YYEEEE. After removal of 5 bases from V and 8 bases from J, the junction contained 9 bases not matched to a gene. The CDR3 has 14 residues. CDR3 DNA: TGTGCCAGCAGTTATGACAGGGGGCAGGAGGGCTACACCTTC. This sequence encodes CASSYDRGQEGYTF.

This clonotype has just one count. The CDR3 DNA sequence: TGTGCCAGCAGCCAGGGGCCGGAGCGTCAGATCCCCTTTTCTCATGGCTACACCTTC. Translated: CASSQGPERQIPFSHGYTF. V and J are TRBV11-2 and TRBJ1-2; TRBD1 might be the D (6 bases). This CDR3 is 19 amino acids long. V lost 5 bases, J lost 6 bases, and 31 bases lay in between. From germline, CDR1 is SGHAT and CDR2 FQNNGV.

The chain employs TRBV2 and TRBJ2-7; possible D gene TRBD1, 6 bases. CDR3 length equals 14 residues. Germline assignment: CDR1 SNHLY and CDR2 FYNNEI. V lost 3 bases and J 3 bases, leaving 12 bases between the germline ends. The CDR3, as DNA: TGTGCCAGCAGTGACGGGGCAGGGGACTACGAGCAGTACTTC. This translates into CASSDGAGDYEQYF.

This clonotype was detected only a few times. The chain has TRBV4-2 and TRBJ2-7, with D maybe TRBD2 (6 bases). There are 14 residues in the CDR3. Germline V gives CDR1 LGHNA, CDR2 YNFKEQ. V was shortened by 8 bases and J by 4 bases, with 18 bases between the two germline ends. The CDR3 region has the DNA TGTGCCAGCCGTAAGGGACTCCGTGGGTACGAGCAGTACTTC. Translated, it gives CASRKGLRGYEQYF.

The chain is built from TRBV19 and TRBJ2-1, with 7 bases fitting TRBD1. V shed 6 bases, J shed 3 bases, and the junction held 14 bases outside the gene matches. This CDR3 has 17 amino acids. The germline V gene has CDR1 LNHDA and CDR2 SQIVND (reference sequence). CDR3 DNA: TGTGCCAGTAGCTATACAATGACAGGGCTGATCTACAATGAGCAGTTCTTC. This gives the protein CASSYTMTGLIYNEQFF.

The CDR3 DNA is TGTGCCAGCAGTTTATCGGGGACTAGCGGATACGGGAATACGCAGTATTTT. Protein product: CASSLSGTSGYGNTQYF. The chain has TRBV27 and TRBJ2-3; 11 nucleotides line up with TRBD2. This CDR3 has 17 residues. Germline values: CDR1 MNHEY, CDR2 SMNVEV (reference sequence). With 0 bases clipped from V and 7 bases from J, the junction kept 9 bases outside the gene matches.

This clonotype turned up a few times. The CDR3 is CAWTYTGELFF. In DNA form, the CDR3 reads TGTGCCTGGACCTACACCGGGGAGCTGTTTTTT. V usage is TRBV30 and J usage is TRBJ2-2; D uncertain. The V end lost 4 bases, the J end lost 3 bases, and 3 bases lay between the germline ends. The germline CDR1 and CDR2 sequences are GTSNPN and SVGIG (reference sequence). The length of the CDR3 is 11 residues. Full variable domain (missing parts from reference TRBV30 and TRBJ2-2): SQTIHQWPATLVQPVGSPLSLECTVEGTSNPNLYWYRQAAGRGLQLLFYSVGIGQISSEVPQNLSASRPQDRQFILSSKKLLLSDSGFYLCAWTYTGELFFGEGSRLTVL.

The V gene is TRBV3-1, the J gene TRBJ1-3; TRBD1 aligns across 7 bases. V lost 4 bases to trimming and J lost 4 bases; unmatched junction nucleotides: 7. The germline gives CDR1 LGHDT, CDR2 YNNKEL (reference sequence). This CDR3 contains 15 residues. The CDR3 region is CASSLNRDRGNTIYF. The CDR3 DNA follows: TGTGCCAGCAGCCTTAACCGGGACAGAGGAAACACCATATATTTT.

The rearrangement joins TRBV6-2 or TRBV6-3 to TRBJ1-5, with 10 positions matching TRBD1. Germline trimming cut 6 bases from V and 4 bases from J; bases unmatched to any gene: 6. CDR1 is MNHEY and CDR2 is SVGEGT in the germline V gene. CDR3 length equals 15 residues. CDR3 loop: CASRSDRGLNQPQHF. The CDR3 DNA reads TGTGCCAGCAGATCGGACAGGGGGTTGAATCAGCCCCAGCATTTT.

The chain links TRBV5-4 to TRBJ1-1; TRBD1 aligns across 9 bases. The CDR3 extends over 16 amino acids. V shed 3 bases, J shed 3 bases, and the junction held 9 bases outside the gene matches. Germline CDR1 SGHNT, CDR2 YYREEE (reference sequence). CDR3 bases: TGTGCCAGCAGCTCGGCTGCGGACAGGGGAGACACTGAAGCTTTCTTT. Translated: CASSSAADRGDTEAFF.